This T cell receptor (beta chain) is from a study of T cells after yellow fever vaccination. The ends were cut back, 2 bases at V and 7 bases at J, with 13 bases in the middle. The CDR3 totals 14 residues. Germline CDR1 and CDR2: MNHEY and SVGEGT. Study conclusions and caveats: Bulk-population clonotypes that are abundant could appear as contaminants in FACS-sorted repertoires. Weaker overall was a secondary response that nonetheless peaked faster, on day 5 versus 15.

This clonotype was seen only a few times. Its antigen is unknown. 5'RACE template switching generated TCR cDNA, adding a universal primer site and UMIs. TCRdb independently ran MiXCR on the 5' RACE reads; one entry per CDR3 protein. The sample shows roughly 310,000 distinct CDR3 sequences, 3.6% of them seen only once. This clonotype was sampled from a man between 18 and 35 years old who received the YFV17D yellow fever vaccine. The J gene is TRBJ2-3, the V gene TRBV6-2 or TRBV6-3; D could derive from TRBD1 or TRBD2 (6 bases each). The input for sequencing was PBMCs, taken on the day of the yellow fever booster vaccination. CDR3 loop: CASSYNGGYYTQYF. CDR3 DNA sequence: TGTGCCAGCAGTTACAACGGGGGCTATTATACGCAGTATTTT.